There are many counts of the clone carrying this T cell receptor beta chain. Its antigen is as yet unknown. The entry originates in a study of T cell repertoires in cytomegalovirus infection. Germline V CDR1 and CDR2: SEHNR, FQNEAQ (reference sequence). The V gene end was trimmed by 5 bases and the J gene end by 1 base; junction bases not matched to a gene: 6. CDR3 size: 15 residues. One entry per CDR3 protein results from TCRdb running MiXCR on the reads. The repertoire holds around 900,000 distinct CDR3 sequences, with roughly 30% as singletons. The sample in question was cultured CD8+ T cells from PBMCs, obtained from culture after CMV antigen stimulation. The V gene is TRBV7-9, the J gene TRBJ1-1, with 8 bases that match TRBD1. This TCR derives from a human donor in good health (CMV status not recorded). Some clones in this sample may be carry-over from other donors' samples. The CDR3 bases are TGTGCCAGCAGCCGGAATGACAGGGGGAACACTGAAGCTTTCTTT. Protein sequence: CASSRNDRGNTEAFF.